What follows is one TCR beta chain and its context. Its specificity is not known. TCR sequencing covered a few patients who responded to pembrolizumab. The data were obtained in a study of PD-1 blockade in mismatch repair-deficient tumors. Study outcomes and limitations: Tumor-resident clones, often undetectable pretreatment in blood, expanded then contracted after pembrolizumab.

Profiled with immunoSEQ multiplex PCR; TCRdb holds only in-frame clones, not every one. The data show approximately 130,000 clones, around 83% seen once. The sequence derives from an adult with mismatch repair-deficient cancer. The sequenced sample was peripheral blood, obtained 44 weeks after starting pembrolizumab.

In DNA form, the CDR3 reads TGCGCCAGCAGCGGACAGGGGGTAAAAGAGACCCAGTACTTC. It codes for CASSGQGVKETQYF. The rearrangement joins TRBV5-1 to TRBJ2-5, with TRBD1 matching 10 bases. From germline, CDR1 is SGHRS and CDR2 YFSETQ. CDR3 size: 14 residues. Trimming cost V 4 bases and J 3 bases; bases outside gene matches: 3.